This TCR beta chain was retrieved from a study of blood T cell repertoires in COVID-19. This clone was detected only once. The assay was immunoSEQ multiplex PCR, and TCRdb's table has in-frame clones only and misses some. The sample consists of around 360,000 clones, approximately 89% of them appearing once. This TCR was recovered from a man in his forties or fifties in a cohort exposed to, infected with or recovered from COVID-19 (not recorded which). The sequenced sample was PBMCs or T cells enriched from blood (not recorded which).

This CDR3 is CASSSATSRGRGNIQYF. The CDR3 coding sequence is TGTGCCAGCAGTTCCGCGACCTCCAGGGGGCGAGGAAACATTCAGTACTTC. V usage is TRBV27 and J usage is TRBJ2-4; TRBD1 matches at 8 bases. Unmatched junction bases numbered 14, after V lost 4 bases and J lost 6 bases. Germline assignment: CDR1 MNHEY and CDR2 SMNVEV (reference sequence). The length of the CDR3 is 17 residues.